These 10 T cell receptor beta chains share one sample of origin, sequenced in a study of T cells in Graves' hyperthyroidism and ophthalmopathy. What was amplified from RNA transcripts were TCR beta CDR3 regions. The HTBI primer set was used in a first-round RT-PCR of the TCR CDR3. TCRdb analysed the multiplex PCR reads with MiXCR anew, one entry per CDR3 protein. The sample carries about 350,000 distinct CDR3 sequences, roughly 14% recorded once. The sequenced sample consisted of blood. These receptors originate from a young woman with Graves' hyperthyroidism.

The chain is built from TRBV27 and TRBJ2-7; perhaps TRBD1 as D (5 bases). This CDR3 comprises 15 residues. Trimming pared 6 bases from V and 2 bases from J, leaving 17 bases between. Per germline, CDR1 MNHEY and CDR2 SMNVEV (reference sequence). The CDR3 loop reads CASSHGPDSTYEQYF. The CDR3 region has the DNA TGTGCCAGCAGCCACGGACCCGACAGTACCTACGAGCAGTACTTC.

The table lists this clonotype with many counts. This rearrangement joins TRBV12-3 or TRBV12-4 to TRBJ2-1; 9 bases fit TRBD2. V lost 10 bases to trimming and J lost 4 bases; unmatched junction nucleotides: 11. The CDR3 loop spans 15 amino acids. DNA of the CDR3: TGTGCCACCTTAGCGGGAGTGGCGGGTTACAATGAGCAGTTCTTC. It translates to CATLAGVAGYNEQFF.

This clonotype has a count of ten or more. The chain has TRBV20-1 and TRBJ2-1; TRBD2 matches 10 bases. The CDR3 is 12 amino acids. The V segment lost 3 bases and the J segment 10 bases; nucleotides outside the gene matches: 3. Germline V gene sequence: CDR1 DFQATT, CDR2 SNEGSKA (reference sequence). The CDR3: CSASLAGEEQFF. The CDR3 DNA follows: TGCAGTGCTAGCCTAGCGGGAGAAGAGCAGTTCTTC.

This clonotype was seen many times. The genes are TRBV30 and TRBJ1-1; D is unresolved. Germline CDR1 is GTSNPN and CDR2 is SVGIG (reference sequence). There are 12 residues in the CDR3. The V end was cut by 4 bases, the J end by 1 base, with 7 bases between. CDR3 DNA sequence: TGTGCCTGGATGGCGGCGAACACTGAAGCTTTCTTT. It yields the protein CAWMAANTEAFF. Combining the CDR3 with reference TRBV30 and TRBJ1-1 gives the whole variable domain SQTIHQWPATLVQPVGSPLSLECTVEGTSNPNLYWYRQAAGRGLQLLFYSVGIGQISSEVPQNLSASRPQDRQFILSSKKLLLSDSGFYLCAWMAANTEAFFGQGTRLTVV.

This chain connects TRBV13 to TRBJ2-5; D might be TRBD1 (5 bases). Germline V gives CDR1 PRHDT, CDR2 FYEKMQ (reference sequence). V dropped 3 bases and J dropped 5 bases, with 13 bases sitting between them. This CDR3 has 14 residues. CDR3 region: CASSLSGHEETQYF. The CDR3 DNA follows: TGTGCCAGCAGCTTGTCAGGGCATGAGGAGACCCAGTACTTC.

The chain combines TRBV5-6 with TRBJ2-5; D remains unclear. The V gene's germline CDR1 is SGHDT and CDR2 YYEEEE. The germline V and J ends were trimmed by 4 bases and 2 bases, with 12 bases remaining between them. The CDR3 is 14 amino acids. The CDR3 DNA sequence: TGTGCCAGCAGCCTTGGAGCGATTCAAGAGACCCAGTACTTC. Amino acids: CASSLGAIQETQYF. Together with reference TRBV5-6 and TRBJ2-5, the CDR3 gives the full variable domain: DAGVTQSPTHLIKTRGQQVTLRCSPKSGHDTVSWYQQALGQGPQFIFQYYEEEERQRGNFPDRFSGHQFPNYSSELNVNALLLGDSALYLCASSLGAIQETQYFGPGTRLLVL.

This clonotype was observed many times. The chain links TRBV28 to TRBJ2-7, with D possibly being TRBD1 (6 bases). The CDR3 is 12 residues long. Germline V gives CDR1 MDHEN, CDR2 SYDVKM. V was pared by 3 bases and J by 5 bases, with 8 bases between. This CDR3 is CASSLGAHEQYF. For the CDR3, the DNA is TGTGCCAGCAGTTTGGGGGCCCACGAGCAGTACTTC.

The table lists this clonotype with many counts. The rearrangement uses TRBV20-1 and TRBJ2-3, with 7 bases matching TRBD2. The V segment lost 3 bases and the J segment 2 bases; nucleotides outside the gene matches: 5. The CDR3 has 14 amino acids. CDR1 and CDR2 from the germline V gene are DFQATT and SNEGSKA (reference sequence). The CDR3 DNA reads TGCAGTGCTAGGGGGAGGGCCATCACAGATACGCAGTATTTT. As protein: CSARGRAITDTQYF.

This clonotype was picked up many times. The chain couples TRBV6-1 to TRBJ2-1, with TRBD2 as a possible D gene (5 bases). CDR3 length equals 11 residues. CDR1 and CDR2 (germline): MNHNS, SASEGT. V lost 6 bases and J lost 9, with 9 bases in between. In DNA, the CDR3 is TGTGCCAGCAGGGCCGCGGGTGAGCAGTTCTTC. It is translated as CASRAAGEQFF.

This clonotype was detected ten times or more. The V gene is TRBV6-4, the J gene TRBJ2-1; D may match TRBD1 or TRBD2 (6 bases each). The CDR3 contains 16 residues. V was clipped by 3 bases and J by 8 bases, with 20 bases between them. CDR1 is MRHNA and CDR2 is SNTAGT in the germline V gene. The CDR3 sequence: CASSEGAWEAVDEQFF. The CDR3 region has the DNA TGTGCCAGCAGTGAGGGGGCGTGGGAGGCGGTCGATGAGCAGTTCTTC.